This is a list of T cell receptor beta chains from one sample in a study of CXCR3-negative and CXCR3-positive naive CD8 T cells. TCRdb reprocessed the 5' RACE reads; each CDR3 protein has one entry and no DNA is given. This specimen shows approximately 100,000 distinct CDR3 sequences; the ten leading clones hold 0.35% to 0.4%. Sequencing was done on a sample of naive CXCR3+ CD8+ T cells from blood. Source of these receptors: a human donor in good health. Some clones in this sample may be carry-over from other donors' samples. The CDR3 runs from the conserved cysteine through the conserved F or W.

V gene	J gene	CDR3 protein
TRBV5-1	TRBJ2-1	CASSVGTSEYNEQFF
TRBV19	TRBJ1-1	CASSIDDEADTEAFF
TRBV7-9	TRBJ2-7	CASSPPAGSYEQYF
TRBV6-6	TRBJ2-7	CASSSVRTGTGLGEQYF
TRBV11-2	TRBJ2-7	CASSYAAYEQYF
TRBV7-9	TRBJ2-1	CATGAGVVDEQFF
TRBV14	TRBJ2-2	CASRDSHTGELFF
TRBV5-1	TRBJ2-7	CASSLETGASYEQYF
TRBV23-1	TRBJ2-1	CASSQIWREGNQGPGNEQFF
TRBV29-1	TRBJ1-1	CSVLQGTVDTEAFF
TRBV20-1	TRBJ2-3	CSARDQGPDTQYF
TRBV9	TRBJ2-7	CASSIEGQAHGMGGYEQYF
TRBV6-2/TRBV6-3	TRBJ2-1	CASFRQGSSYNEQFF
TRBV7-3	TRBJ2-7	CASSLRGGNAYEQYF
TRBV5-6	TRBJ2-1	CASSLGDSYNEQFF
TRBV6-6	TRBJ1-5	CASSYAPGTLDQPQHF
TRBV7-9	TRBJ2-7	CASSFRQGLSYEQYF
TRBV9	TRBJ2-2	CASSVATVGELFF
TRBV18	TRBJ1-1	CASSPGQGVPEAFF
TRBV14	TRBJ1-2	CASSQGAAYGYTF
TRBV9	TRBJ2-7	CASSVGRESSYEQYF
TRBV7-2	TRBJ2-1	CASRWGVNEQFF